This T cell receptor (beta chain) was captured in a study of T cell responses to AZD1222 COVID-19 vaccine. About this clone: The antigen is not known.

CDR1 is SGHTA and CDR2 is FQGTGA in the germline V gene. V lost 5 bases and J 1 base, leaving 8 bases between the germline ends. This CDR3 is built from 13 residues. TCRdb's table, derived via immunoSEQ multiplex PCR, lists solely in-frame clones and lacks some. The table includes under 200,000 clones, 88% detected once. Study results and caveats: Dominant CD4 TCR responses targeted spike regions 160-218 and 743-854. Nearly half of spike-specific TCRs reportedly go after variant regions that carry no mutations. The donor cohort was predominantly white British with a female majority, and clonal diversity may have been underestimated. The study identified only five or six AZD1222 recipients as seropositive at baseline.

This receptor was taken from an adult who received the AZD1222 COVID-19 vaccine. This specimen was peripheral blood, taken 28 days after the second AZD1222 dose. The rearrangement links TRBV7-3 to TRBJ1-1; TRBD1 is a possible D gene (6 bases). The CDR3 coding sequence is TGTGCCAGCAGCCAGGACAGGAACACTGAAGCTTTCTTT. It encodes CASSQDRNTEAFF.